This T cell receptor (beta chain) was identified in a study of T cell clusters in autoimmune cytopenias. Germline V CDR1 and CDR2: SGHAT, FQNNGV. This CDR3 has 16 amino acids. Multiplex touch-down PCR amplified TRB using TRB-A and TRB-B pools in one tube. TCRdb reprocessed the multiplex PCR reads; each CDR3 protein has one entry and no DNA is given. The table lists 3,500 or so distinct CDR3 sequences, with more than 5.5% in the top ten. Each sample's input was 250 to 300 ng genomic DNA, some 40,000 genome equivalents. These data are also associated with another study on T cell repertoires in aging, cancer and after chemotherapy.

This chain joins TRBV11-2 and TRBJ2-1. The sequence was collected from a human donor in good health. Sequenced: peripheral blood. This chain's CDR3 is CASSLELRSPYNEQFF.